The 23 T cell receptor beta chains presented below share a single source sample, sequenced in a study of CXCR3-negative and CXCR3-positive naive CD8 T cells. In preparing the TRB cDNA libraries, 5' RACE with UMI labels was used. TCRdb re-called the 5' RACE reads; every CDR3 protein appears as one record, without DNA. Listed are 40,000 to 55,000 distinct CDR3 sequences; about 1.6% falls within the top ten. The sequencing sample was made of naive CXCR3- CD8+ T cells from blood. As for subset: CD45RO-CCR7+CD27+CD95- naive CD8+ T cells lacking CXCR3 (TNR3-). Source of these receptors: a human donor in good health. Some clones in this sample may be carry-over from other donors' samples.

The J gene is TRBJ1-2, the V gene TRBV6-5; TCRdb's D call of TRBD1 is untestable without DNA. The CDR3 has 13 residues. Germline V lookup: CDR1 MNHEY, CDR2 SVGAGI. CDR3 sequence: CASSPQPGGGYTF.

The chain joins TRBV28 to TRBJ2-5; TCRdb lists TRBD1, though no DNA is available to test this call. CDR3 length: 15 amino acids. In germline, CDR1 is MDHEN, CDR2 SYDVKM. CDR3 sequence: CASSTAGDTEETQYF.

The chain employs TRBV29-1 and TRBJ2-7. This CDR3 is built from 11 residues. Germline CDR1 and CDR2: SQVTM and ANQGSEA. CDR3 sequence: CSVVLSYEQYF.

This rearrangement joins TRBV29-1 to TRBJ2-7; TCRdb names TRBD2, which stays unverified in the absence of DNA. The CDR3 contains 13 residues. Germline lookup yields CDR1 SQVTM and CDR2 ANQGSEA. CDR3 residues: CSAQEGRNYEQYF.

J is TRBJ2-3 and V is TRBV5-1; TCRdb calls TRBD1, which cannot be checked without DNA. CDR1 is SGHRS and CDR2 is YFSETQ in the germline V gene. The CDR3 is 16 amino acids. The CDR3 loop reads CASSLAQGGSTDTQYF.

The rearrangement uses TRBV2 and TRBJ2-5; the TCRdb call, TRBD2, lacks DNA for checking. Germline V gene lookup returns CDR1 SNHLY and CDR2 FYNNEI. The CDR3 sequence is 16 residues long. The CDR3 here is CASSEFASGGQETQYF.

This chain links TRBV7-2 with TRBJ1-1; lacking DNA, the TRBD1 call made by TCRdb goes unchecked. Germline CDR1 SGHTA, CDR2 FQGNSA. This CDR3 contains 15 residues. CDR3: CASSSDRGMNTEAFF.

The rearrangement uses TRBV15 and TRBJ2-5; without DNA, the TCRdb call of TRBD1 cannot be checked. The germline gives CDR1 LNHNV, CDR2 YYDKDF (reference sequence). This CDR3 region has 15 residues. The CDR3 here is CATSRGQGDTETQYF.

This chain uses TRBV29-1 with TRBJ2-7. The CDR3 runs to 11 residues. From germline, CDR1 is SQVTM and CDR2 ANQGSEA. CDR3 amino acids: CSVRLSYEQYF.

The chain employs TRBV27 and TRBJ2-5; no DNA is available, so the TRBD2 call from TCRdb remains unchecked. Germline-derived CDR1 and CDR2 are MNHEY and SMNVEV (reference sequence). The CDR3 sequence is 15 residues long. This CDR3 is CASSHLPGSVETQYF.

The chain couples TRBV9 to TRBJ2-1. Germline V gene sequence: CDR1 SGDLS, CDR2 YYNGEE. The CDR3 length is 12 residues. This CDR3 reads CASSVGNNEQFF.

This chain joins TRBV3-1 and TRBJ2-3; lacking DNA, the TRBD1 call made by TCRdb goes unchecked. This CDR3 spans 16 amino acids. Germline assignment: CDR1 LGHDT and CDR2 YNNKEL (reference sequence). CDR3 region: CASSQDGTGFPDTQYF.

The chain employs TRBV18 and TRBJ1-2; no DNA is available, so the TRBD1 call from TCRdb remains unchecked. CDR1 KGHSH and CDR2 LQKENI come from the germline V gene. The CDR3 length is 17 residues. The CDR3 loop reads CASSRPGQGTANYGYTF.

The V gene is TRBV19, the J gene TRBJ2-1; TCRdb picks TRBD1, but there is no DNA to check that call. The CDR3 length is 15 residues. Per the germline V gene, CDR1 is LNHDA and CDR2 is SQIVND (reference sequence). CDR3 in amino acids: CASSSPRQDYNEQFF.

The CDR3 spells CSVEDLMWDEQFF. The V call is TRBV29-1, the J call TRBJ2-1. Germline V lookup: CDR1 SQVTM, CDR2 ANQGSEA. This CDR3 is 13 amino acids long.

The rearrangement links TRBV4-2 to TRBJ2-7. Germline-derived CDR1 and CDR2 are LGHNA and YNFKEQ. CDR3 length: 12 residues. Here the CDR3 reads CASSQGSYEQYF.

This clonotype is deemed medium-sized by its frequency. This chain links TRBV29-1 with TRBJ2-1. The CDR3 spans 13 residues. Germline V gene data show CDR1 as SQVTM and CDR2 as ANQGSEA. The CDR3 region is CSVLLGSYNEQFF.

V usage is TRBV7-6 and J usage is TRBJ2-7. CDR1 and CDR2 (germline): SGHVS, FNYEAQ. CDR3 length: 12 residues. Here the CDR3 reads CVSSSRFYEQYF. Full variable domain (rest looked up from reference TRBV7-6 and TRBJ2-7): GAGVSQSPRYKVTKRGQDVALRCDPISGHVSLYWYRQALGQGPEFLTYFNYEAQQDKSGLPNDRFSAERPEGSISTLTIQRTEQRDSAMYRCVSSSRFYEQYFGPGTRLTVT.

The chain joins TRBV7-3 to TRBJ2-1; TCRdb gives TRBD2 as the D gene, but with no DNA this cannot be confirmed. The CDR3 runs to 15 residues. The V gene's germline CDR1 is SGHTA and CDR2 FQGTGA. The CDR3 spells CASSLTGTSGSEQFF.

CDR3 region: CASGTGPYEQYF. The genes are TRBV10-1 and TRBJ2-7; no DNA is available, so the TRBD2 call from TCRdb remains unchecked. CDR3 length: 12 residues. The germline CDR1 and CDR2 sequences are WNHNN and SYGVQD (reference sequence).

J is TRBJ2-7 and V is TRBV12-3 or TRBV12-4. This CDR3 has 13 amino acids. The CDR3 reads CASTSGDSYEQYF.

The V and J genes are TRBV25-1 and TRBJ2-7. The CDR3 is 12 amino acids. Germline V CDR1 and CDR2: MGHDK, SYGVNS. The CDR3 sequence is CASSDSTYEQYF.

The chain has TRBV4-1 and TRBJ1-1; checking the TCRdb D call of TRBD1 is not possible without DNA. Germline V gives CDR1 MGHRA, CDR2 YSYEKL. The CDR3 has 15 amino acids. CDR3 residues: CASSDLGTGNTEAFF.